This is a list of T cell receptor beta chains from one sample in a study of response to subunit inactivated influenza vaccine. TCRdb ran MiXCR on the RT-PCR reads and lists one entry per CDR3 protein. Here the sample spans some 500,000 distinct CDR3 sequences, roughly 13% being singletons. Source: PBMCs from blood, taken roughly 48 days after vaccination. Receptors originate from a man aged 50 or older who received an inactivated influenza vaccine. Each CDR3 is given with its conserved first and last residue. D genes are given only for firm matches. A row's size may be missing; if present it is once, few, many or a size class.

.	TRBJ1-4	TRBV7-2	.	CASSWTATNEKLFF	TGTGCCAGCAGCTGGACTGCAACTAATGAAAAACTGTTTTTT
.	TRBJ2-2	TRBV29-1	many	CSVVRLGELFF	TGCAGCGTTGTCCGGTTAGGGGAGCTGTTTTTT
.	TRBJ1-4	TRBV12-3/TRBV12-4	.	CASSFIGSGGEKLFF	TGTGCCAGCAGTTTTATAGGGTCCGGGGGAGAAAAACTGTTTTTT
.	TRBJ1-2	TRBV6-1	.	CASSPPGSENYGYTF	TGTGCCAGCAGCCCCCCAGGGTCCGAGAACTATGGCTACACCTTC
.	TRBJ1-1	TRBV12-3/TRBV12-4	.	CASRALGTEAFF	TGTGCCAGCAGGGCCCTGGGCACTGAAGCTTTCTTT
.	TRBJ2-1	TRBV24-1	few	CATSDFNGGYNEQFF	TGTGCCACCAGTGATTTCAACGGCGGGTACAATGAGCAGTTCTTC
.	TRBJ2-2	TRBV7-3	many	CASSLSSTGELFF	TGTGCCAGCAGCTTATCCTCCACCGGGGAGCTGTTTTTT
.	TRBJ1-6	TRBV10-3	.	CAISDSANSPLHF	TGTGCCATCAGTGACAGCGCTAATTCACCCCTCCACTTT
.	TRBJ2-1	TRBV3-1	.	CASSLTGTLYNEQFF	TGTGCCAGCAGCCTGACCGGGACTCTCTACAATGAGCAGTTCTTC
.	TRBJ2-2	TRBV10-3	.	CAISGLPGELFF	TGTGCCATCAGTGGGCTACCCGGGGAGCTGTTTTTT
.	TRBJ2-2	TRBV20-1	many	CSARDARGNTGELFF	TGCAGTGCTAGAGATGCCCGGGGAAACACCGGGGAGCTGTTTTTT
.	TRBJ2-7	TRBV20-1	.	CSVRPIVHEGSSYEQYF	TGCAGTGTTCGACCGATTGTGCATGAGGGGTCCTCCTACGAGCAGTACTTC
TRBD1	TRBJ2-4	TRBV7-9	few	CASSPRTGEVIQYF	TGTGCCAGCAGCCCACGGACAGGCGAAGTCATTCAGTACTTC
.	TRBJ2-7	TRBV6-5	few	CASSYSSAGSSYEQYF	TGTGCCAGCAGTTACTCGAGTGCGGGTAGCTCCTACGAGCAGTACTTC
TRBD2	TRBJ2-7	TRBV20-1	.	CSATWTSFYEQYF	TGCAGTGCTACCTGGACTAGTTTCTACGAGCAGTACTTC
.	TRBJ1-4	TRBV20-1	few	CSASPKWGRIANEKLFF	TGCAGTGCTAGCCCGAAGTGGGGGAGGATAGCTAATGAAAAACTGTTTTTT
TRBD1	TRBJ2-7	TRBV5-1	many	CASSLGTGEQYF	TGCGCCAGCAGCTTAGGGACAGGGGAGCAGTACTTC
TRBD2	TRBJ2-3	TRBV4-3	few	CASSQATSSGGTDTQYF	TGCGCCAGCAGCCAAGCCACTTCTAGCGGGGGCACAGATACGCAGTATTTT
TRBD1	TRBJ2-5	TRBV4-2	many	CASSPPGQGQETQYF	TGTGCCAGCAGCCCCCCGGGACAGGGACAAGAGACCCAGTACTTC
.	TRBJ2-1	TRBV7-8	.	CASSLEDNEQFF	TGTGCCAGCAGCTTAGAGGACAATGAGCAGTTCTTC
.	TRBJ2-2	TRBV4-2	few	CASSQEPVANTGELFF	TGTGCCAGCAGCCAAGAACCCGTCGCGAACACCGGGGAGCTGTTTTTT
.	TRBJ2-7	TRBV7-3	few	CASSLSWRDEQYF	TGTGCCAGCAGCTTAAGCTGGAGGGACGAGCAGTACTTC
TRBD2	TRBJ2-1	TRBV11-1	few	CASSLERPRLAPIGEQFF	TGTGCCAGCAGCTTAGAACGGCCCCGACTAGCTCCAATAGGGGAGCAGTTCTTC
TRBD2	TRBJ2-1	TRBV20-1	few	CSAPSSGRGNEQFF	TGCAGTGCTCCGTCTAGCGGGAGAGGGAATGAGCAGTTCTTC
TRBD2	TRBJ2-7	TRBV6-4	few	CASSDHDILAGGQKNEQYF	TGTGCCAGCAGTGACCACGACATTCTAGCGGGAGGGCAGAAGAACGAGCAGTACTTC
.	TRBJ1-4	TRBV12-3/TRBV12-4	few	CASSTTGPNEKLFF	TGTGCCAGCAGTACGACAGGCCCAAATGAAAAACTGTTTTTT
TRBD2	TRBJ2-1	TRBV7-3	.	CASGGARLAGGGNEQFF	TGTGCCAGCGGGGGGGCCCGACTAGCGGGAGGGGGGAATGAGCAGTTCTTC
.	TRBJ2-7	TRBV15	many	CATSSGLVRLREQYF	TGTGCCACCAGCAGTGGCCTCGTGAGACTACGAGAGCAGTACTTC
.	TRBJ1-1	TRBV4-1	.	CASSPARSMNTEAFF	TGCGCCAGCAGCCCGGCGCGTAGTATGAACACTGAAGCTTTCTTT
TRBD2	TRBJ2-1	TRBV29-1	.	CSAGTSGYNEQFF	TGCAGCGCCGGGACTAGCGGGTACAATGAGCAGTTCTTC
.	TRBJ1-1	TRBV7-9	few	CASSFLRPETNTEAFF	TGTGCCAGCAGCTTTCTCCGTCCAGAAACGAACACTGAAGCTTTCTTT
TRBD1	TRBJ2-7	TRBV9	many	CASSGQGSYEQYF	TGTGCCAGCAGCGGACAGGGCTCCTACGAGCAGTACTTC
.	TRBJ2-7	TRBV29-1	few	CSVAAAPRGEQYF	TGCAGCGTTGCGGCAGCCCCGCGGGGCGAGCAGTACTTC
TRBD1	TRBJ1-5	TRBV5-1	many	CASSSRTGDSNQPQHF	TGCGCCAGCAGCTCCCGGACAGGGGACAGCAATCAGCCCCAGCATTTT
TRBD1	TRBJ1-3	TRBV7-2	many	CASSLDRGTGNTIYF	TGTGCCAGCAGCTTGGACAGGGGGACTGGAAACACCATATATTTT
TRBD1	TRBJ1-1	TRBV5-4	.	CASSPRQGATEAFF	TGTGCCAGCAGCCCCAGACAGGGAGCCACTGAAGCTTTCTTT
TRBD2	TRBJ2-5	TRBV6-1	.	CASTSRGGETQYF	TGTGCCAGCACCTCGCGGGGAGGGGAGACCCAGTACTTC
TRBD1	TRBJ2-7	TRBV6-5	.	CASSYSSVGTGAHEQYF	TGTGCCAGCAGTTACTCCTCGGTCGGGACAGGGGCCCACGAGCAGTACTTC
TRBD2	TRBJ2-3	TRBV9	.	CASSATSGREDTQYF	TGTGCCAGCAGCGCGACTAGCGGGCGGGAGGATACGCAGTATTTT
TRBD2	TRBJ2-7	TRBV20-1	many	CSATPGAGGLSYEQYF	TGCAGTGCCACCCCGGGGGCGGGGGGTCTATCCTACGAGCAGTACTTC
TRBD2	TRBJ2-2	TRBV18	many	CASSPGLAGDTGELFF	TGTGCCAGCTCACCAGGACTAGCGGGGGACACCGGGGAGCTGTTTTTT
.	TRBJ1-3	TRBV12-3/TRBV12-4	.	CASSFLGARGNTIYF	TGTGCCAGCAGTTTCTTGGGGGCTCGTGGAAACACCATATATTTT
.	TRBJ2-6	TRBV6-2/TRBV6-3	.	CASSYLPGRANVLTF	TGTGCCAGCAGTTATCTTCCGGGGAGGGCCAACGTCCTGACTTTC
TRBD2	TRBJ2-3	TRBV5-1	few	CASSTGAGDADTQYF	TGCGCCAGCAGCACTGGGGCGGGGGATGCAGATACGCAGTATTTT
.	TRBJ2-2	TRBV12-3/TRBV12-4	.	CASSTGLAGTGELFF	TGTGCCAGCAGCACGGGACTGGCTGGCACCGGGGAGCTGTTTTTT